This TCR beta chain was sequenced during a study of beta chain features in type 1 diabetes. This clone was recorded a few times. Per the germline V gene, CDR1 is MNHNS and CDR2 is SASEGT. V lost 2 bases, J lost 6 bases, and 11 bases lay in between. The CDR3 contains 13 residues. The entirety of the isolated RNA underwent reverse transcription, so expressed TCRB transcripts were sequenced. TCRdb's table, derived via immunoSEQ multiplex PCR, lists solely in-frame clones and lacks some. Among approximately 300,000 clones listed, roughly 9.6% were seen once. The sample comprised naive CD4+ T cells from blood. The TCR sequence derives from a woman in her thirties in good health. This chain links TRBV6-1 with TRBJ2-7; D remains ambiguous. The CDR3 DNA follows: TGTGCCAGCAGTGAAAACAGTCCCTTCGAGCAGTACTTC. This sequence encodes CASSENSPFEQYF.